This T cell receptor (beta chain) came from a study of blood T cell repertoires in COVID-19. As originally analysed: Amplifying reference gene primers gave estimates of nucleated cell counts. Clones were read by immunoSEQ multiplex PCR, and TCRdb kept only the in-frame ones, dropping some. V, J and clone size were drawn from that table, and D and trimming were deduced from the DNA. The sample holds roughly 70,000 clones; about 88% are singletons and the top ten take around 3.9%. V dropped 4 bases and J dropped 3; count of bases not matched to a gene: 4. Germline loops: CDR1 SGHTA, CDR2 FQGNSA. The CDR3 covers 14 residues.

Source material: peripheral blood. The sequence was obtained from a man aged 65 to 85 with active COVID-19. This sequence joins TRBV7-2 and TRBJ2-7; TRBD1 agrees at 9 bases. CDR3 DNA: TGTGCCAGCAGCTCGCGGACAGGGGTCTACGAGCAGTACTTC. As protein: CASSSRTGVYEQYF.